This T cell receptor (beta chain) was found in a study of CD4 T cells in relation to SARS-CoV-2 and coronaviruses. Study context: TCR beta CDR3s were sequenced after roughly 10-day antigen culture of PBMCs.

Study-level findings and limits: Compared with monoreactive clones, crossreactive clones showed significantly weaker SARS-CoV-2 expansion.

This CDR3 spans 15 amino acids. Per the germline V gene, CDR1 is WSHSY and CDR2 is SAAADI. Trimming stripped 7 bases from V and 3 bases from J, with 18 bases between. Sequencing used immunoSEQ multiplex PCR; TCRdb keeps in-frame clones, though not all of them. The top ten hold about 18% of the sample, which has roughly 10,000 clones, about three quarters seen once. In regard to this clone: Its antigen is unidentified.

CD4+ T cells from unexposed donors were obtained before the COVID-19 pandemic (2011-2018). The cells were cultured for about 10 days before CD4+ T cells were isolated. Testing used SARS-CoV-2 S/N and four cold-coronavirus spikes on unexposed-donor CD4+ T cells, cells permitting. Sequencing was carried out using CD4+ T cells from PBMCs, cultured in vitro. The V and J genes are TRBV10-2 and TRBJ1-1, with D unclear. This TCR came from a human donor in good health. CDR3 coding DNA: TGCGCCAGCAAGAAGATCTGGGAATCCGACACTGAAGCTTTCTTT. Protein product: CASKKIWESDTEAFF.